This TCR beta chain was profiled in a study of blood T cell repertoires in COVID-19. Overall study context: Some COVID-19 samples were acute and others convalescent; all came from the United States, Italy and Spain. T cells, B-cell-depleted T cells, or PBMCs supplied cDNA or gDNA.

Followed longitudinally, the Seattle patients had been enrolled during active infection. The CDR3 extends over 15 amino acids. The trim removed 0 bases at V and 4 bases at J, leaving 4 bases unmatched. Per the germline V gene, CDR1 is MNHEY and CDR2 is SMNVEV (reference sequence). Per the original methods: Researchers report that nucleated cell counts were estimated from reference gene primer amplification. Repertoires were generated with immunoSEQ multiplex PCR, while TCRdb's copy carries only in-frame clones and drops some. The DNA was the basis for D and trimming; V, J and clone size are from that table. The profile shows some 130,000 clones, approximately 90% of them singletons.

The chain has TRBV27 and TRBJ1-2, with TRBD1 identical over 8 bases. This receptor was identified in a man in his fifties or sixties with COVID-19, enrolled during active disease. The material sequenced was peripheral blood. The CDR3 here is CASSLSTGVGYGYTF. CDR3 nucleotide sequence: TGTGCCAGCAGTTTATCGACAGGGGTTGGCTATGGCTACACCTTC.